This passage covers 20 T cell receptor beta chains from one sample sequenced in a study of T cells in Graves' hyperthyroidism and ophthalmopathy (dated by TCRdb to between 2018 and 2021). Libraries were built with multiplex PCR. The listed sequencing device is Illumina HiSeq 2000. The TCR beta CDR3 regions were amplified from RNA transcripts. The TCR CDR3 was subjected to a first round of RT-PCR using the HTBI primer set and the Qiagen OneStep RT-PCR kit. TCRdb reworked the public reads: Q25 trimming with fastp, MiXCR clone assembly, productive beta chains retained. Duplicate CDR3 protein sequences are folded into a single record with the most common DNA and genes. Recorded for this sample are about 600,000 distinct CDR3 sequences; 13% to 15% of them occurred a single time. The top ten constitute about 6.6% of the sample. The sequenced material came from blood. Receptor source: a woman between 18 and 29 years old with Graves' ophthalmopathy.

This clonotype has at least ten counts. CDR3 sequence (DNA): TGTGCCAGCAGCTTAGGAGAAGCGCGCAGAACCGTCAGGGGGCTCAGCACAGATACGCAGTATTTT. This encodes CASSLGEARRTVRGLSTDTQYF. V is TRBV7-8 and J is TRBJ2-3, with 8 positions matching TRBD1. The CDR3 has 22 amino acids. CDR1 is SGHVS, CDR2 FQNEAQ, per germline. The J segment lost 0 bases and the V segment lost 1 base, leaving 21 bases of the junction unmatched.

The CDR3 spells CASTDSMNTEAFF. The CDR3, as DNA: TGTGCCAGCACTGACAGCATGAACACTGAAGCTTTCTTT. The J gene is TRBJ1-1, the V gene TRBV28; D possibly corresponds to TRBD1 (5 bases). The V end lost 7 bases, the J end lost 0 bases, and 9 bases lay between the germline ends. Germline V CDR1 and CDR2: MDHEN, SYDVKM. The CDR3 is 13 amino acids.

This clonotype was recorded at least ten times. The rearrangement uses TRBV12-3 or TRBV12-4 and TRBJ2-7, with D possibly called TRBD1 or TRBD2 (6 bases each). The V and J ends lost 6 bases and 6 bases respectively, with 15 bases between them. This CDR3 contains 13 residues. The CDR3 region has the DNA TGTGCCAGCAGCTTACGGGGGACAAGCGAGCAGTACTTC. Amino acid sequence: CASSLRGTSEQYF.

This clonotype is a singleton in its sample. The V gene is TRBV25-1, the J gene TRBJ2-7; 7 bases align to TRBD2. Germline trimming cut 5 bases from V and 3 bases from J; bases unmatched to any gene: 4. The V gene's germline CDR1 is MGHDK and CDR2 SYGVNS. This CDR3 comprises 13 residues. The CDR3 DNA follows: TGTGCCAGCAGTACCTGGACTAGCTACGAGCAGTACTTC. Amino acids: CASSTWTSYEQYF.

In its sample, this clonotype was seen many times. V is TRBV2 and J is TRBJ2-1; no firm D call. Germline lookup yields CDR1 SNHLY and CDR2 FYNNEI. The germline V and J ends were trimmed by 7 bases and 1 base, with 11 bases remaining between them. The CDR3 contains 14 residues. CDR3 region: CASMASGSYNEQFF. The CDR3, as DNA: TGTGCCAGCATGGCGAGTGGGTCCTACAATGAGCAGTTCTTC. Full variable domain (remainder filled in from reference TRBV2 and TRBJ2-1): EPEVTQTPSHQVTQMGQEVILRCVPISNHLYFYWYRQILGQKVEFLVSFYNNEISEKSEIFDDQFSVERPDGSNFTLKIRSTKLEDSAMYFCASMASGSYNEQFFGPGTRLTVL.

This clonotype was seen ten or more times. This chain uses TRBV12-3 or TRBV12-4 with TRBJ2-1, with D perhaps TRBD2 (6 bases). Trimming cost V 6 bases and J 0 bases, with 12 bases left between them. This CDR3 is 15 amino acids long. The CDR3 sequence is CASSGGAASYNEQFF. CDR3 DNA sequence: TGTGCCAGCAGCGGGGGAGCTGCCTCCTACAATGAGCAGTTCTTC.

This clonotype was observed a few times. The chain combines TRBV6-2 or TRBV6-3 with TRBJ2-3; 8 bases are shared with TRBD2. The V and J ends lost 8 bases and 5 bases, in that order; junction bases with no gene match: 12. CDR1 and CDR2 from the germline V gene are MNHEY and SVGEGT. The CDR3 contains 15 residues. CDR3 sequence reads: CASLGLARLRDTQYF. The CDR3 nucleotides are TGTGCCAGCCTCGGACTAGCTCGTTTAAGAGATACGCAGTATTTT.

This rearrangement joins TRBV9 to TRBJ2-1, with D possibly being TRBD1 or TRBD2 (5 bases each). CDR1 and CDR2 from the germline V gene are SGDLS and YYNGEE. V dropped 7 bases and J dropped 4 bases, with 18 bases sitting between them. The CDR3 has 15 amino acids. The chain's CDR3 is CASRPPGPHYNEQFF. The CDR3, as DNA: TGTGCCAGCCGACCGCCGGGACCCCATTACAATGAGCAGTTCTTC.

The rearrangement joins TRBV3-1 to TRBJ2-7; D is possibly TRBD2 (5 bases). The ends were cut back, 5 bases at V and 3 bases at J, with 11 bases in the middle. The CDR3 has 13 amino acids. CDR1 is LGHDT, CDR2 YNNKEL, per germline (reference sequence). CDR3 DNA: TGTGCCAGCAGCTCCGGACTGAACTACGAGCAGTACTTC. This translates into CASSSGLNYEQYF.

The chain joins TRBV20-1 to TRBJ2-3; 8 bases align to TRBD2. Germline-derived CDR1 and CDR2 are DFQATT and SNEGSKA (reference sequence). The CDR3 sequence is 14 residues long. V shed 3 bases and J 6 bases; nucleotides not matched to a gene: 8. The CDR3 protein is CSASLVAGRDTQYF. In nucleotides, the CDR3 is TGCAGTGCTAGTCTGGTAGCGGGGAGGGATACGCAGTATTTT.

The chain uses TRBV16 and TRBJ2-7, with D perhaps TRBD1 (6 bases). CDR3 size: 14 residues. Trimming took off 4 bases at V and 5 bases at J, with 15 bases between the two ends. CDR1 and CDR2 from the germline V gene are KGHSY and FQNENV. In nucleotides, the CDR3 is TGTGCCAGCAGCCTTCACAGGGAGACCCACGAGCAGTACTTC. The encoded protein is CASSLHRETHEQYF.

This clonotype was counted many times. V gene TRBV2 combines with J gene TRBJ1-1; possible D gene TRBD1, 5 bases. CDR1 SNHLY and CDR2 FYNNEI come from the germline V gene. Deletions cut 11 bases from V and 1 base from J, with 17 bases between. CDR3 length: 14 residues. The CDR3 spells CAGGGADKNTEAFF. DNA for the CDR3: TGTGCCGGGGGTGGGGCCGATAAGAACACTGAAGCTTTCTTT.

The CDR3 nucleotides are TGCGCCAGCAGCTTGATGGCAGCCGACGGCTACACCTTC. Its protein is CASSLMAADGYTF. The genes are TRBV5-1 and TRBJ1-2; D unclear. The germline V gene has CDR1 SGHRS and CDR2 YFSETQ. This CDR3 region has 13 residues. The ends were cut back, 1 base at V and 8 bases at J, with 12 bases in the middle.

This clonotype has at least ten counts. The V and J genes are TRBV11-3 and TRBJ2-7, with D maybe TRBD2 (5 bases). The CDR3 has 15 residues. CDR1 is SGHNT, CDR2 YENEEA, per germline. V dropped 4 bases and J dropped 2 bases, with 15 bases sitting between them. The CDR3 nucleotides read TGTGCCAGCAGCTCACCCGGGAAAGGACCCTACGAGCAGTACTTC. This gives the protein CASSSPGKGPYEQYF. Looking up the rest from reference TRBV11-3 and TRBJ2-7 gives the full variable domain: EAGVVQSPRYKIIEKKQPVAFWCNPISGHNTLYWYLQNLGQGPELLIRYENEEAVDDSQLPKDRFSAERLKGVDSTLKIQPAELGDSAVYLCASSSPGKGPYEQYFGPGTRLTVT.

This clonotype was found many times. The rearrangement links TRBV18 to TRBJ2-5; D is undetermined. There are 13 residues in the CDR3. V was clipped by 1 base and J by 5 bases, with 8 bases between them. Per the germline V gene, CDR1 is KGHSH and CDR2 is LQKENI. For the CDR3, the DNA is TGTGCCAGCTCACCACTCTTTCTGGAGACCCAGTACTTC. This encodes CASSPLFLETQYF.

This clonotype was counted at least ten times. The chain uses TRBV5-1 and TRBJ2-2; D unresolved. V lost 6 bases to trimming and J lost 1 base, with 13 bases between them. Germline V gene data show CDR1 as SGHRS and CDR2 as YFSETQ. The CDR3 extends over 15 amino acids. The CDR3 DNA is TGCGCCAGCACTCTCCGAGCAGGGAACACCGGGGAGCTGTTTTTT. Its protein product is CASTLRAGNTGELFF.

This clonotype was observed at least ten times. CDR3 amino acids: CASRLYNEQFF. CDR3 DNA sequence: TGTGCCAGCAGACTCTACAATGAGCAGTTCTTC. V usage is TRBV27 and J usage is TRBJ2-1; D uncertain. Germline V gene data show CDR1 as MNHEY and CDR2 as SMNVEV (reference sequence). V was cut by 6 bases and J by 3 bases, with 3 bases left in between. This CDR3 region has 11 residues.

This clonotype has at least ten counts. This rearrangement joins TRBV15 to TRBJ1-1; no clear D. CDR1 and CDR2 (germline): LNHNV, YYDKDF (reference sequence). The CDR3 length is 17 residues. V shed 0 bases and J shed 5 bases, with 19 bases lying between them. The CDR3 bases are TGTGCCACCAGCAGAGATGCGAAGGGAGAATACGGGACTGAAGCTTTCTTT. This encodes CATSRDAKGEYGTEAFF.

In this sample, this clonotype turned up many times. The genes are TRBV7-2 and TRBJ2-4; possibly TRBD1 for D (7 bases). V lost 1 base, J lost 0 bases, and 28 bases lay in between. The length of the CDR3 is 22 residues. The germline CDR1 and CDR2 sequences are SGHTA and FQGNSA. The CDR3 here is CASSLVQGGTGEGLLAKNIQYF. The CDR3 DNA is TGTGCCAGCAGCTTAGTCCAGGGGGGAACGGGAGAGGGGTTACTAGCCAAAAACATTCAGTACTTC.

This sequence joins TRBV6-1 and TRBJ2-3; TRBD2 matches at 14 bases. The J segment lost 2 bases and the V segment lost 5 bases, leaving 15 bases of the junction unmatched. Germline V CDR1 and CDR2: MNHNS, SASEGT. The CDR3 extends over 20 amino acids. The CDR3 protein is CASSHRLGLAGGRDTDTQYF. The CDR3 DNA follows: TGTGCCAGCAGTCATCGTCTCGGACTAGCGGGAGGACGGGACACAGATACGCAGTATTTT.